This TCR beta chain stems from a study of early T cells in non-severe SARS-CoV-2 infection (dated by TCRdb to the early 2020s). Concerning the study at large: Bulk RNA from unsorted whole blood was used for TCR sequencing, so alpha and beta chains could not be paired. Paper-wide results and their limitations: VDJdb matching was skewed toward anti-spike CD8 responses and likely underestimated virus-specific expansions, missing private and CD4 specificities.

Turning to this clonotype: The antigen this receptor binds is unknown. Per-nucleotide qualities are absent, and no much larger clonotype sits a single base away.

The germline V gene specifies SGHRS as CDR1 and YFSETQ as CDR2. The CDR3 numbers 14 residues from cysteine through phenylalanine. The sequence is cut down to CDR3 DNA, 42 bases in frame from base 1. Relative to germline, V is 4 bases shorter and J is 2 bases shorter, with 9 bases between their ends. The library relied on 5' RACE. The instrument given in TCRdb is NextSeq 500. The TCR library protocol attached unique molecular identifiers to individual cDNA molecules to correct for sequencing error and PCR bias. Both TCR alpha and beta chains were sequenced, and tight co-correlation was observed between alpha and beta sequence abundances in each sample. The authors processed their data as follows. Decombinator V4 was used to annotate the V gene, J gene and CDR3 of the TCR sequences. TCRs were defined as expanded if a significant change between any two time points was detected under a Poisson model with p below 0.0001. TCR abundances were normalised to the total number of TCRs sequenced per sample and expressed as counts per million. MAIT TCRs were defined by TRAV1-2 paired with TRAJ12, TRAJ20 or TRAJ33, and iNKT TCRs by TRAV10 paired with TRAJ18. VDJdb, accessed 1 November 2021, was searched for CMV, EBV and SARS-CoV-2 annotated TCRs, excluding TCRs annotated for multiple antigens. TCRdb took the public reads, trimmed them with fastp at Q25, ran MiXCR for clone calling and kept in-frame beta chains. When rows share a CDR3 protein, they turn into one entry using the most common DNA and genes. These V and J calls rely on TCRdb rather than the paper's analysis. The sample table holds approximately 66,000 distinct CDR3 sequences, of which under 15% were seen once. Approximately 4.7% of the sample belongs to the ten largest clones.

Set within a cohort of healthcare workers in London, UK, this nested case-control study involved weekly PCR testing of nasopharyngeal swabs along with blood sampling. Healthcare workers were enrolled in the week of the UK lockdown, from 23 to 31 March 2020, and were followed every week for up to roughly 15 weeks. Sequenced sample: whole blood. The origin of this receptor is an adult who was a healthcare worker with PCR-confirmed SARS-CoV-2 infection or an uninfected control (not recorded which). Rearrangement joined TRBV5-1 to TRBJ2-2, with no confident D gene call. The CDR3 region reads CASSPDGNTGELFF. The DNA sequence follows: TGCGCCAGCAGCCCGGACGGAAACACCGGGGAGCTGTTTTTT.